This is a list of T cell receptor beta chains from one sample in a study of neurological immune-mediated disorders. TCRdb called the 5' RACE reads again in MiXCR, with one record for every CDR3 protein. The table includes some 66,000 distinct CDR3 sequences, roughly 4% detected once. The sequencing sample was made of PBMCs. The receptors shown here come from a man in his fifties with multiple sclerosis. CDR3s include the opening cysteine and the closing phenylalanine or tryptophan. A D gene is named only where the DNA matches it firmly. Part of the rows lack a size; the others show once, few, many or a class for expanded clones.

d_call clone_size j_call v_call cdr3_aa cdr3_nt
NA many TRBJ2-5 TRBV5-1 CASSRAQETQYF TGCGCCAGCAGCCGAGCGCAGGAGACCCAGTACTTC
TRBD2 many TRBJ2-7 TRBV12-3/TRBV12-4 CASSTGGVASYEQYF TGTGCCAGCAGCACCGGGGGGGTTGCCTCCTACGAGCAGTACTTC
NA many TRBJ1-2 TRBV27 CASSFGMNYGYTF TGTGCCAGCAGTTTTGGCATGAACTATGGCTACACCTTC
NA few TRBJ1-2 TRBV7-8 CASSSIGSGYTF TGTGCCAGCAGCTCAATTGGCAGTGGCTACACCTTC
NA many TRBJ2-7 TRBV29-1 CSVAIGKGEQYF TGCAGCGTTGCAATAGGGAAAGGCGAGCAGTACTTC
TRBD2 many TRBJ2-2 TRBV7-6 CASSLALQTSTGPDGELFF TGTGCCAGCAGCTTAGCTCTCCAGACTAGCACGGGTCCTGACGGGGAGCTGTTTTTT
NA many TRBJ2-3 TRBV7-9 CASSFLSSLADTQYF TGTGCCAGCAGCTTTCTTTCGAGTCTCGCAGATACGCAGTATTTT
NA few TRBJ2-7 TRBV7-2 CASSLAGLEQYF TGTGCCAGCAGCTTAGCAGGGTTAGAGCAGTACTTC
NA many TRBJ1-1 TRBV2 CASSVTVLNTEAFF TGTGCCAGCAGTGTGACGGTTCTGAACACTGAAGCTTTCTTT
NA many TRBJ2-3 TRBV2 CASSVQTDTQYF TGTGCCAGCAGTGTTCAGACAGATACGCAGTATTTT
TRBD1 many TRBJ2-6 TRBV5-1 CASSLGTGGTGANVLTF TGCGCCAGCAGCTTGGGGACAGGGGGCACTGGGGCCAACGTCCTGACTTTC
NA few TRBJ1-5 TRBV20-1 CSIQATSNQPQNF TGCAGTATACAGGCGACTAGCAATCAGCCCCAGAATTTT
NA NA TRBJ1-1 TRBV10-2 CASGQGVHTEAFF TGCGCCAGCGGTCAGGGAGTACACACTGAAGCTTTCTTT
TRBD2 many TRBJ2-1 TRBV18 CASDPSGTYNEQFF TGTGCCAGCGATCCAAGCGGGACCTACAATGAGCAGTTCTTC
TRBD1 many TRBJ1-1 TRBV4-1 CASSTPRDRGPKAFF TGCGCCAGCAGCACACCCCGGGACAGGGGGCCGAAAGCTTTCTTT
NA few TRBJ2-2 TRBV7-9 CASNPYSNTGELFF TGTGCCAGCAACCCCTACTCGAACACCGGGGAGCTGTTTTTT
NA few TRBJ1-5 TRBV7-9 CASSLDVMDQPQHF TGTGCCAGCAGCTTAGATGTTATGGATCAGCCCCAGCATTTT
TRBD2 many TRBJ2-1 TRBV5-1 CASSLDSGGVDEQFF TGCGCCAGCAGCTTGGATAGCGGGGGGGTGGATGAGCAGTTCTTC
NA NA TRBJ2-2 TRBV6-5 CASGSTDANTGELFF TGTGCCAGCGGATCGACGGACGCGAACACCGGGGAGCTGTTTTTT
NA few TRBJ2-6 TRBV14 CASSRFRVTGANVLTF TGTGCCAGCAGCCGTTTCAGAGTTACTGGGGCCAACGTCCTGACTTTC
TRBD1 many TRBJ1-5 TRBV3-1 CASSQSGTGNQPQNF TGTGCCAGCAGCCAATCAGGGACAGGCAATCAGCCCCAGAATTTT
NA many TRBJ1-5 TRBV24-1 CASGRGEPRDTECNQPQHF TGTGCCTCAGGGAGAGGAGAGCCCCGGGACACCGAATGTAATCAGCCCCAGCATTTT